This T cell receptor beta chain was captured by sequencing in a study of T cells in Graves' hyperthyroidism and ophthalmopathy. Study-level information: Peripheral blood was drawn at first diagnosis, prior to all treatment.

Study-wide points: A model of 13 V-J pairs discriminated ophthalmopathy from stable hyperthyroidism. In the blood, most expanded thyroid clonotypes above 0.001 appeared as well.

Concerning this clonotype: Its specificity is unknown.

This sample holds PBMCs from less than 11 ml fresh peripheral blood. Amplification of TCR beta CDR3 regions was performed using RNA transcripts as template. HTBI primers were used for first-round RT-PCR of the TCR CDR3. MiXCR, applied by TCRdb to the multiplex PCR reads, yields one record per CDR3 protein. The sample has 300,000 to 500,000 distinct CDR3 sequences, about 14% seen once. Germline CDR1 LGHNA, CDR2 YNFKEQ. The CDR3 has 15 residues. V lost 0 bases and J lost 8, with 14 bases in between. Sequences were obtained from blood. The chain recombines TRBV4-2 with TRBJ2-1, with D unclear. The receptor was derived from a man aged 50-59 years with Graves' ophthalmopathy. The CDR3 region has the DNA TGTGCCAGCAGCCAAGATAGCCTAATTCGCGATGAGCAGTTCTTC. This codes for CASSQDSLIRDEQFF.